Sequencing of this T cell receptor beta chain was carried out in a study of vaccination effects on CD4 cells after COVID-19. To note about this clone: What it binds is not known.

The germline CDR1 and CDR2 sequences are SGHAT and FQNNGV. V shed 3 bases and J shed 3 bases, with 9 bases lying between them. The CDR3 has 14 amino acids. TCRdb keeps only in-frame clones here, not all; method: immunoSEQ multiplex PCR. Here the sample spans just under 30,000 clones, roughly 74% being singletons. CD4+ T cells specific for antigen were expanded with viral peptide pools by the ViraFEST assay before sequencing. Once cultured for roughly nine days, the cells underwent separation to obtain CD4+ T cells. The cohort was immunized with two doses of either the BNT162b2 or mRNA-1273 vaccine. The clonotype comes from a human donor who received a COVID-19 vaccine. The specimen was CD4+ T cells from PBMCs cultured with HCoV-OC43 spike peptides, collected after COVID-19 vaccination. The subset: HCoV-OC43 spike overlapping peptide pool stimulation. The chain joins TRBV11-2 to TRBJ2-1; D is ambiguous. CDR3 DNA: TGTGCCAGCAGCTTTGCTTCTAACTACAATGAGCAGTTCTTC. Protein sequence: CASSFASNYNEQFF.